A selection of T cell receptor beta chains follows, all from one sample in a study of OX40 agonist ivuxolimab in advanced cancers. Generated by immunoSEQ multiplex PCR, the TCRdb table keeps only in-frame clones and is missing some. The sample shows approximately 32,000 clones, approximately 86% of them seen only once. Sequencing was performed on CD4+ or CD8+ T cells sorted from blood, taken in a trial of the OX40 agonist ivuxolimab. These receptors were collected from an adult with an advanced solid tumor such as melanoma, head and neck, liver or kidney cancer. Each CDR3 is given without its conserved first and last residue. The D gene is left open where the match is weak. The size entry is marked missing in some rows and otherwise reads once, few, many or a size class.

cdr3_aa	v_call	j_call	clone_size	d_call
ASSLQPPGNTEAF	TRBV4-3	TRBJ1-1	NA	NA
ASSPKAGSSYNSPLH	TRBV7-2	TRBJ1-6	NA	NA
ASSWAVSSYEQY	TRBV28	TRBJ2-7	NA	NA
AISDAGGLDTQY	TRBV10-3	TRBJ2-3	NA	TRBD2
ASRGQGEQY	TRBV6-6	TRBJ2-7	NA	TRBD1
ASSGWEETQY	TRBV9	TRBJ2-5	NA	NA
ASSVDAGLDEQF	TRBV9	TRBJ2-1	NA	NA
ASSEDIGQGRHQPQH	TRBV21-1	TRBJ1-5	NA	NA
ASSELQGYTGELF	TRBV10-2	TRBJ2-2	NA	NA
ASSWAIGELF	TRBV7-6	TRBJ2-2	NA	NA
ASSQATGLAVGEETQY	TRBV4-3	TRBJ2-5	NA	TRBD2
ASSPTRIMTGGGYT	TRBV11-2	TRBJ1-2	NA	NA
ASNRQAMNTEAF	TRBV19	TRBJ1-1	NA	NA
ASSSRRAYEQY	TRBV7-8	TRBJ2-7	NA	NA
ASTPRGLTDTQY	TRBV10-2	TRBJ2-3	few	NA
ASSQDRFEGRLPAYT	TRBV4-3	TRBJ1-2	many	NA
ASSVTEARPNNEQF	TRBV13	TRBJ2-1	NA	NA
ASSREFGGANVLT	TRBV5-1	TRBJ2-6	NA	NA
SVEGGTSNEQY	TRBV29-1	TRBJ2-7	NA	TRBD2
AISEGSYEQY	TRBV10-3	TRBJ2-7	NA	NA
AADRGNQPQH	TRBV6-1	TRBJ1-5	NA	TRBD1
ASSPGGSGGNTDTQY	TRBV11-2	TRBJ2-3	NA	TRBD2
ASSYAYQTLTYEQY	TRBV6-5	TRBJ2-7	NA	NA
AYPGTGPGYT	TRBV30	TRBJ1-2	NA	TRBD1
ASSSPFEGSTDTQY	TRBV27	TRBJ2-3	NA	NA
ASSNAEYEQY	TRBV11-2	TRBJ2-7	NA	NA
ASSYSPDRSYEQY	TRBV6-6	TRBJ2-7	NA	NA
ASSVSETGYGYT	TRBV5-5	TRBJ1-2	NA	TRBD1
ASSAAGNYEQY	TRBV13	TRBJ2-7	once	NA
ASSGGSGVETQY	TRBV2	TRBJ2-5	NA	NA
ASSLTGESTDTQY	TRBV13	TRBJ2-3	NA	NA
ASSSSTTGTNGYT	TRBV27	TRBJ1-2	once	TRBD1
AISESADRGFNQPQH	TRBV10-3	TRBJ1-5	NA	TRBD1
ASSFNDSPLH	TRBV27	TRBJ1-6	NA	NA
ASSTGGAYGYT	TRBV6-5	TRBJ1-2	few	NA
ASSETNTGSYEQY	TRBV10-1	TRBJ2-7	NA	NA
ASTIGVSNEKLF	TRBV28	TRBJ1-4	NA	NA
ASSQEPAATDTQY	TRBV4-3	TRBJ2-3	NA	NA
ASSPSGGARNEQF	TRBV27	TRBJ2-1	NA	TRBD2
ASSEAGYYEQY	TRBV7-9	TRBJ2-7	NA	NA
ASSLNPGTVLRETQY	TRBV7-6	TRBJ2-5	NA	TRBD1